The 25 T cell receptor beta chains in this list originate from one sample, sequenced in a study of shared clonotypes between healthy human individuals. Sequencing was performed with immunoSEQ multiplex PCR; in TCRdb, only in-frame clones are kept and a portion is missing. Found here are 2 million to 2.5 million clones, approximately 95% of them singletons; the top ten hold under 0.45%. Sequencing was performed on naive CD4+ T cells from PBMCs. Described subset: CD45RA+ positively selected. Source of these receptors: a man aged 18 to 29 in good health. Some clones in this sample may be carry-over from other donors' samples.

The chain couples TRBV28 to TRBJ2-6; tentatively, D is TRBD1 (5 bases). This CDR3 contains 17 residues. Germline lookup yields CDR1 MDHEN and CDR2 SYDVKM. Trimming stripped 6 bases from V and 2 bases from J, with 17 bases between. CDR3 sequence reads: CASSPLPPGPGANVLTF. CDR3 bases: TGTGCCAGCAGCCCCCTTCCTCCAGGGCCTGGGGCCAACGTCCTGACTTTC.

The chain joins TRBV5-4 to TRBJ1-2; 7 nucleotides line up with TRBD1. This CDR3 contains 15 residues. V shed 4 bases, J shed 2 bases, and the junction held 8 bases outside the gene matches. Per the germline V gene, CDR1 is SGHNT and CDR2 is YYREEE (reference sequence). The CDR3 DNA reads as TGTGCCAGCAGCCGCGGGACAGACAAGAACTATGGCTACACCTTC. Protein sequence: CASSRGTDKNYGYTF.

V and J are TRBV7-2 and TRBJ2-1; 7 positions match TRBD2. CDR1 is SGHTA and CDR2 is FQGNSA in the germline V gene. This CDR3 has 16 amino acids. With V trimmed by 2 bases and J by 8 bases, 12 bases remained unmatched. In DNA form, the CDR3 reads TGTGCCAGCAGCTTATTAGGAGCGGGGCTGATCGATGAGCAGTTCTTC. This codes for CASSLLGAGLIDEQFF.

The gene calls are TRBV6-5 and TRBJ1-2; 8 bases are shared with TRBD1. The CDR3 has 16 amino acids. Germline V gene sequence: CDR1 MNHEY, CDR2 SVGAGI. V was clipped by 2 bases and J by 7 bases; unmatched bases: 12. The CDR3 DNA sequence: TGTGCCAGCAGTTACGCGAGGACAGGGATGGTGGGTGGCTACACCTTC. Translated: CASSYARTGMVGGYTF.

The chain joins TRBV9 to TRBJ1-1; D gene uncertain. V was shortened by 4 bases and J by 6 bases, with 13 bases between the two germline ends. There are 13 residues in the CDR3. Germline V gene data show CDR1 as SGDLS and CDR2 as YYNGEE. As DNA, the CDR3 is TGTGCCAGCAGCCCCAAGGTGTGGGCTGAAGCTTTCTTT. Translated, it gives CASSPKVWAEAFF.

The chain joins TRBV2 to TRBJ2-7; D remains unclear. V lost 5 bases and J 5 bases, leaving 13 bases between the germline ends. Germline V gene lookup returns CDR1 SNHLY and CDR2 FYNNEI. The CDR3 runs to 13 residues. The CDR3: CASSKGKGNEQYF. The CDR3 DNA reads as TGTGCCAGCAGTAAAGGGAAGGGAAACGAGCAGTACTTC.

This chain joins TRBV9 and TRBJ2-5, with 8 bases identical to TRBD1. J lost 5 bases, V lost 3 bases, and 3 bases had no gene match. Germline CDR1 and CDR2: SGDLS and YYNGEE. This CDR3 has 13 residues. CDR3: CASSGGQDETQYF. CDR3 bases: TGTGCCAGCAGCGGGGGACAGGATGAGACCCAGTACTTC.

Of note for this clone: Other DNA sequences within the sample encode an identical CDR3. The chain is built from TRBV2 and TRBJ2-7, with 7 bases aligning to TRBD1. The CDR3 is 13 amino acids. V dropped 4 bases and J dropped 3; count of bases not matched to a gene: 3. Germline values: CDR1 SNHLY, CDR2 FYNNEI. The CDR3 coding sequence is TGTGCCAGCAGTGGACAGGGATTCTACGAGCAGTACTTC. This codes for CASSGQGFYEQYF.

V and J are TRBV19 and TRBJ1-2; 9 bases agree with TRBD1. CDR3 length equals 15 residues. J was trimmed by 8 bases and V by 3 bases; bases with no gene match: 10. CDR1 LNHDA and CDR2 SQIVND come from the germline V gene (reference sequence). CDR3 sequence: CASSIPGQGGGGYTF. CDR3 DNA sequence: TGTGCCAGTAGTATCCCGGGACAGGGAGGCGGAGGCTACACCTTC.

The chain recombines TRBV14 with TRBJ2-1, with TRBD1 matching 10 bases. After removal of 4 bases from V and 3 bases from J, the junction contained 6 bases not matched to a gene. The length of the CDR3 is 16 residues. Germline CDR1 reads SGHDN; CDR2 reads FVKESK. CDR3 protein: CASSRSGTGVYNEQFF. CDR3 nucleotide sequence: TGTGCCAGCAGCCGATCCGGGACAGGGGTCTACAATGAGCAGTTCTTC. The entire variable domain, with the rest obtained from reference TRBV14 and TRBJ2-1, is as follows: EAGVTQFPSHSVIEKGQTVTLRCDPISGHDNLYWYRRVMGKEIKFLLHFVKESKQDESGMPNNRFLAERTGGTYSTLKVQPAELEDSGVYFCASSRSGTGVYNEQFFGPGTRLTVL.

CDR3 nucleotide sequence: TGTGCCACCACCGATGGGGGGGATAGCAATCAGCCCCAGCATTTT. Translation gives CATTDGGDSNQPQHF. The rearrangement joins TRBV28 to TRBJ1-5; a weak D match, TRBD1 (5 bases). From germline, CDR1 is MDHEN and CDR2 SYDVKM. Trimming shortened V by 10 bases and J by 0 bases, and 16 bases separated the two germline ends. This CDR3 has 15 residues. Variable domain in full (rest from reference TRBV28 and TRBJ1-5): DVKVTQSSRYLVKRTGEKVFLECVQDMDHENMFWYRQDPGLGLRLIYFSYDVKMKEKGDIPEGYSVSREKKERFSLILESASTNQTSMYLCATTDGGDSNQPQHFGDGTRLSIL.

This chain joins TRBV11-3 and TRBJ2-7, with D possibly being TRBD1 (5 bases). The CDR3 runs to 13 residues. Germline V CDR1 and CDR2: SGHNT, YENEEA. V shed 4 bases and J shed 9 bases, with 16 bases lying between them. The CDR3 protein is CASSYQGVTMQYF. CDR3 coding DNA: TGTGCCAGCAGCTACCAGGGTGTTACGATGCAGTACTTC.

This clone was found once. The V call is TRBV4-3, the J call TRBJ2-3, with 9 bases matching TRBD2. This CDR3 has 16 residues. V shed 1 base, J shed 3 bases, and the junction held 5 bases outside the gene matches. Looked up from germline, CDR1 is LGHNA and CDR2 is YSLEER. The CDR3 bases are TGCGCCAGCAGCCAAGTTAGCGGGAGCGCAACAGATACGCAGTATTTT. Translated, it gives CASSQVSGSATDTQYF.

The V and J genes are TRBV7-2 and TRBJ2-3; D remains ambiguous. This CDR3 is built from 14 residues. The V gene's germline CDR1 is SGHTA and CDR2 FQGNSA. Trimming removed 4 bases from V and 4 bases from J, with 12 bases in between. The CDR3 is CASSSLAPPDTQYF. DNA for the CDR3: TGTGCCAGCAGCTCCCTCGCCCCGCCAGATACGCAGTATTTT.

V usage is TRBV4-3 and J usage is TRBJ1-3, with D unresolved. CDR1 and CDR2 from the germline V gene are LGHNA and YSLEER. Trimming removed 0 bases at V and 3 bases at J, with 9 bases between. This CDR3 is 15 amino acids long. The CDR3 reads CASSQDPDGGNTIYF. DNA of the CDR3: TGCGCCAGCAGCCAAGATCCGGACGGTGGAAACACCATATATTTT.

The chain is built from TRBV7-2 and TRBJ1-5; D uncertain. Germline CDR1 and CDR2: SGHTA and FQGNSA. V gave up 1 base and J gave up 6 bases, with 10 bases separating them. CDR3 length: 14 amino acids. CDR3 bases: TGTGCCAGCAGCTTAGGTCAGGAAGGTCAGCCCCAGCATTTT. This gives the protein CASSLGQEGQPQHF.

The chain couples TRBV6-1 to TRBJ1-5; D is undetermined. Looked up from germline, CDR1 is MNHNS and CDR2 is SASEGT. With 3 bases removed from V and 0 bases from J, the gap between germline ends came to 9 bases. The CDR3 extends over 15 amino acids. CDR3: CASSENRNSNQPQHF. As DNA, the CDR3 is TGTGCCAGCAGTGAGAATAGGAATAGCAATCAGCCCCAGCATTTT.

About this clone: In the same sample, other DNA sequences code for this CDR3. For the CDR3, the DNA is TGTGCCAGCAGGGACAGGGGGTTGGGCGAGCAGTACTTC. Encoded protein: CASRDRGLGEQYF. The chain recombines TRBV2 with TRBJ2-7; 10 nucleotides agree with TRBD1. The CDR3 length is 13 residues. V was clipped by 6 bases and J by 6 bases; unmatched bases: 5. Germline CDR1 reads SNHLY; CDR2 reads FYNNEI.

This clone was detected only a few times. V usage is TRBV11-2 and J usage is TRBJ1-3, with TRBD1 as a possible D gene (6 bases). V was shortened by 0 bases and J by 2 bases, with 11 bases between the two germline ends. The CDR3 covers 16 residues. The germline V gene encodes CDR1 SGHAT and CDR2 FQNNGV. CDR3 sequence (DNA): TGTGCCAGCAGCTTAGATTTGGGGGCCGCTGGAAACACCATATATTTT. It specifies CASSLDLGAAGNTIYF.

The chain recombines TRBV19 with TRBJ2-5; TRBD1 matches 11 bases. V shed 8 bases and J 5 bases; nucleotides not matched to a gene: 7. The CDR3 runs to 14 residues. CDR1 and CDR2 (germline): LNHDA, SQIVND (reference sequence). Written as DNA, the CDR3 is TGTGCCAGTCAGGACAGGGGGCGTGAGGAGACCCAGTACTTC. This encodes CASQDRGREETQYF.

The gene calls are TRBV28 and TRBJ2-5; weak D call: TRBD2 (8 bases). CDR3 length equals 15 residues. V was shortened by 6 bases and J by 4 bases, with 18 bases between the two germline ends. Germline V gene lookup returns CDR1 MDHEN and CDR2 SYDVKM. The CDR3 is CASSRSGGGLETQYF. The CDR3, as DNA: TGTGCCAGCAGCCGCTCGGGAGGGGGCTTAGAGACCCAGTACTTC.

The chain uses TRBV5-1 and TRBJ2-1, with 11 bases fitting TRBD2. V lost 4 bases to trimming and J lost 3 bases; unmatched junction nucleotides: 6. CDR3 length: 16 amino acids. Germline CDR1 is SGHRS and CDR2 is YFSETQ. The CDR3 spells CASSTRLAGHYNEQFF. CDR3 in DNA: TGCGCCAGCAGCACCCGACTAGCGGGACACTACAATGAGCAGTTCTTC. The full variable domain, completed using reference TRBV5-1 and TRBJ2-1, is KAGVTQTPRYLIKTRGQQVTLSCSPISGHRSVSWYQQTPGQGLQFLFEYFSETQRNKGNFPGRFSGRQFSNSRSEMNVSTLELGDSALYLCASSTRLAGHYNEQFFGPGTRLTVL.

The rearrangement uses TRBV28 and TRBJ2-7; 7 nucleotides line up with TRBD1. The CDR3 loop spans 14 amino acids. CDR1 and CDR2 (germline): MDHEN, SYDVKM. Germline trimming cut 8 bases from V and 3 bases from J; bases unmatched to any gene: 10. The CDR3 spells CASHPTGLYYEQYF. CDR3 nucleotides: TGTGCCAGCCACCCGACAGGGCTATACTACGAGCAGTACTTC.

The CDR3 region has the DNA TGTGCCAGCAGTGAACGTACATGGCTAGCCTACGAGCAGTACTTC. This gives the protein CASSERTWLAYEQYF. The chain recombines TRBV6-1 with TRBJ2-7; D is unclear. V was shortened by 2 bases and J by 2 bases, with 13 bases between the two germline ends. The CDR3 is 15 amino acids. Per germline, CDR1 MNHNS and CDR2 SASEGT.

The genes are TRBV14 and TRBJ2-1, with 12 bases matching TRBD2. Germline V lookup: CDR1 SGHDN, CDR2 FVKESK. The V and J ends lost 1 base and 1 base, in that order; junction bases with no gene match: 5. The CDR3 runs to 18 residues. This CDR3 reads CASSQVFLAGGSYNEQFF. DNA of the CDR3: TGTGCCAGCAGCCAAGTTTTCCTAGCGGGAGGGTCCTACAATGAGCAGTTCTTC. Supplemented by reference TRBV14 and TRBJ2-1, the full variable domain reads EAGVTQFPSHSVIEKGQTVTLRCDPISGHDNLYWYRRVMGKEIKFLLHFVKESKQDESGMPNNRFLAERTGGTYSTLKVQPAELEDSGVYFCASSQVFLAGGSYNEQFFGPGTRLTVL.